This T cell receptor beta chain is from a study of T cell repertoires in cytomegalovirus infection. TCRdb ran MiXCR on the reads and lists one entry per CDR3 protein. The sample holds 450,000 to 550,000 distinct CDR3 sequences, 16% seen once. V was clipped by 8 bases and J by 0 bases, with 32 bases between them. CDR1 is DFQATT, CDR2 SNEGSKA, per germline (reference sequence). The CDR3 is 20 amino acids. The clonotype was recovered from a human donor in good health (CMV status not recorded). Some clones in this sample may be carry-over from other donors' samples. The chain has TRBV20-1 and TRBJ1-5, with a tentative D call TRBD1 (6 bases). The source material was CD8+ T cells from PBMCs. CDR3 bases: TGCAGTACTCGGTTCTTTAGAAAAGGAGAGGACAGAGATAGCAATCAGCCCCAGCATTTT. The encoded protein is CSTRFFRKGEDRDSNQPQHF.